This is a list of T cell receptor beta chains from one sample in a study of neurological immune-mediated disorders. MiXCR was run by TCRdb on the 5' RACE reads, yielding one entry per CDR3 protein. This table has about 58,000 distinct CDR3 sequences, around 3.4% appearing once. Source material: PBMCs. The receptors here all came from a woman aged 55-69 years with multiple sclerosis. Each CDR3 is given with its conserved first and last residue. The order of the fields is CDR3 DNA, CDR3 protein, clone size, D gene, J gene, CDR3 length, V gene. A D gene is named only where the DNA matches it firmly. Expanded clones get a size class; other rows say once, few or many, or leave the size out.

TGCAGCGTTGAAGCCCTACTCAGTGAGCAGTTCTTC CSVEALLSEQFF many NA TRBJ2-1 12 TRBV29-1
TGTGCCACCGGGACTAGCAATGGGGATGAGCAGTTCTTC CATGTSNGDEQFF many TRBD2 TRBJ2-1 13 TRBV10-3
TGCGCCAGCAGCGCGGAGGGGGTCTACGAGCAGTACTTC CASSAEGVYEQYF many NA TRBJ2-7 13 TRBV5-1
TGTGCCAGCAGTGAAAATCCATATGGCTACACCTTC CASSENPYGYTF many NA TRBJ1-2 12 TRBV2
TGTGCCAGCAGCCCACGTACCGGGAACACTGAAGCTTTCTTT CASSPRTGNTEAFF many NA TRBJ1-1 14 TRBV11-2
TGCAGTGCTCCTACTAGCGGTGAAGAGACCCAGTACTTC CSAPTSGEETQYF many TRBD2 TRBJ2-5 13 TRBV20-1
TGTGCCAGCAGCGTAGGGGGGGCAAGCGGGAGTATTCGGAATGAGCAGTTCTTC CASSVGGASGSIRNEQFF many TRBD2 TRBJ2-1 18 TRBV7-3
TGTGCCAGCAGCACACAGGGCGCACGGGGGACCGGGGAGCTGTTTTTT CASSTQGARGTGELFF many NA TRBJ2-2 16 TRBV9
TGTGCCAGCTCACCGGGACAGGCTTCCTACGAGCAGTACTTC CASSPGQASYEQYF NA TRBD1 TRBJ2-7 14 TRBV18
TGTGCCAGCAGCTTTAGGGCAGGGGGCACGGGCGATGGCTACACCTTC CASSFRAGGTGDGYTF many TRBD1 TRBJ1-2 16 TRBV5-5
TGTGCCACCCTGAGCGGACAGCTGAACACTGAAGCTTTCTTT CATLSGQLNTEAFF many NA TRBJ1-1 14 TRBV7-9
TGCAGCGCATCAAGGGGCACCCAAGAGACCCAGTACTTC CSASRGTQETQYF many NA TRBJ2-5 13 TRBV29-1
TGCGCCAGCAGCCTACAGGGTACCTACAATGAGCAGTTCTTC CASSLQGTYNEQFF many NA TRBJ2-1 14 TRBV5-1
TGCGCCACCGCGCGGGTACAGGGAGGAGATACGCAGTATTTT CATARVQGGDTQYF many NA TRBJ2-3 14 TRBV5-1
TGTGCCAGCAGCGTAGTGGGGGAGCAGTACTTC CASSVVGEQYF many NA TRBJ2-7 11 TRBV9
TGTGCCAGCAGTTTAAGGCGGCAGCAAGAGACCCAGTACTTC CASSLRRQQETQYF many NA TRBJ2-5 14 TRBV12-3/TRBV12-4
TGTGCCAGCAAGATAGGGGGCAGGGGTAAGACCCAGAATTTT CASKIGGRGKTQNF few TRBD1 TRBJ1-5 14 TRBV28
TGCGCCAGCAGCTTGCGAACAGACCAAGAGACCCAGTACTTC CASSLRTDQETQYF many NA TRBJ2-5 14 TRBV5-1
TGTGCCATCAGTTTGGGACAGACCAATTCACCCCTCCACTTT CAISLGQTNSPLHF many TRBD1 TRBJ1-6 14 TRBV10-3
TGCAGTGCTAGAGACCTTAAGGACCGCGGGGGGTTGGAAGGTACGCAGTATTTT CSARDLKDRGGLEGTQYF many TRBD2 TRBJ2-3 18 TRBV20-1
TGCGCCAGCAGCGCCCCAGGGGTGAGAGAGACCCAGTACTTC CASSAPGVRETQYF many NA TRBJ2-5 14 TRBV5-1
TGCGCCAGCAGCTACGGATATCGATCCGAAACAACTTATGGCTACACCTTC CASSYGYRSETTYGYTF many NA TRBJ1-2 17 TRBV5-1
TGTGCCAGCAGTTCCGGGACATTGGGCAATCAGCCCCAGCATTTT CASSSGTLGNQPQHF NA NA TRBJ1-5 15 TRBV2
TGTGCCAGCAGCCAGCGGGAGAACTATGGCTACACCTTC CASSQRENYGYTF NA NA TRBJ1-2 13 TRBV3-1
TGTGCCAGCAGTGTCTCCGGACTAATCCCCCCCAACACCATATATTTT CASSVSGLIPPNTIYF many NA TRBJ1-3 16 TRBV3-1
TGTGCCAGCAGCTTGACAGGGGTCATTGACACTGAAGCTTTCTTT CASSLTGVIDTEAFF few TRBD1 TRBJ1-1 15 TRBV5-5
TGTGCCAGCAGTGGACTAGCGGGAGCTCCAGATACGCAGTATTTT CASSGLAGAPDTQYF many TRBD2 TRBJ2-3 15 TRBV6-1
TGTGCCAGCAGCTTAGCGCGGGTCGCTGGAAACACCATATATTTT CASSLARVAGNTIYF many NA TRBJ1-3 15 TRBV7-2
TGTGCCAGCAGTTCACTTTCCGGGACAGGGGGCCTGGAGTACTTTTGGGACACTGAAGCTTTCTTT CASSSLSGTGGLEYFWDTEAFF many TRBD1 TRBJ1-1 22 TRBV28
TGCAGTGCTTCCCCGGACAGGGCTTACGAGCAGTACTTC CSASPDRAYEQYF many TRBD1 TRBJ2-7 13 TRBV20-1
TGTGCCAGCAGTCCCACAGGGGGGTCCTACAATGAGCAGTTCTTC CASSPTGGSYNEQFF medium-sized TRBD1 TRBJ2-1 15 TRBV6-2/TRBV6-3
TGCAGCGTTGGTTACGGAAACTCTGGAAAAAACATATATTTT CSVGYGNSGKNIYF few NA TRBJ1-3 14 TRBV29-1
TGCAGTGCTCGTCGGAGTGGTCGGGGCTCCTATAATTCACCCCTCCACTTT CSARRSGRGSYNSPLHF many NA TRBJ1-6 17 TRBV20-1
TGCAGCGGGAAACAGTACCAAGAGACCCAGTACTTC CSGKQYQETQYF many NA TRBJ2-5 12 TRBV29-1
TGTGCCAGCAGCTTAGGCAGGGGTACCTACAATGAGCAGTTCTTC CASSLGRGTYNEQFF NA NA TRBJ2-1 15 TRBV11-3
TGCGCCAGCAGATGGCAAACAGGGGCGAGCACTGAAGCTTTCTTT CASRWQTGASTEAFF many TRBD1 TRBJ1-1 15 TRBV5-1
TGTGCCAGCAGCTTACTTTGGCGGGAGACAAGGGGCAATGAGCAGTTCTTC CASSLLWRETRGNEQFF many TRBD2 TRBJ2-1 17 TRBV7-9
TGTGCCAGCACTACCCTCCTCGAGGGCTCCTACGAGCAGTACTTC CASTTLLEGSYEQYF many NA TRBJ2-7 15 TRBV6-6
TGTGCCAGTAGTATATCCCTGGGGAGCAATCAGCCCCAGCATTTT CASSISLGSNQPQHF NA NA TRBJ1-5 15 TRBV19
TGTGCCAGCAGCTTGAACGGGAGGGCCTACAATGAGCAGTTCTTC CASSLNGRAYNEQFF many TRBD2 TRBJ2-1 15 TRBV5-6
TGCGCCAGCAGAGGGGGGACAGGGATTTCGGGTGAGCAGTACTTC CASRGGTGISGEQYF many TRBD1 TRBJ2-7 15 TRBV5-1